The clone carrying this T cell receptor (beta chain) occurred a few times. Its target is not known. This record belongs to a study of T-cell memory formation after mild COVID-19. For the study at large: There were largely donor-specific TCR clusters.

General study findings and limits: For contracting clones, CD4+ ones sat mainly in CM and EM, CD8+ in EMRA.

Per the germline V gene, CDR1 is MNHEY and CDR2 is SMNVEV (reference sequence). Trimming removed 3 bases at V and 3 bases at J, with 11 bases between. The CDR3 is 14 amino acids. TCR alpha and TCR beta cDNA libraries carrying sample barcodes and UMIs were produced by 5'RACE using constant-segment primers. TCRdb fed the 5' RACE reads into MiXCR, producing one record per CDR3 protein. The sample records about 360,000 distinct CDR3 sequences, over 10% being singletons. The chain uses TRBV27 and TRBJ2-5; D possibly corresponds to TRBD1 (6 bases). The clonotype comes from a man aged 18 to 35 who had mild COVID-19 (a few samples of this study predate the infection). Cell type and time point are not known. Sequenced sample: PBMCs or a T cell subset sorted from them (not recorded which). The chain's CDR3 is CASSFLGAEETQYF. CDR3 nucleotides: TGTGCCAGCAGTTTTTTGGGGGCTGAAGAGACCCAGTACTTC.